The present entry profiles one T cell receptor (beta chain) with its context. Clones were sequenced by immunoSEQ multiplex PCR, and TCRdb holds only the in-frame ones, with some missing. The data hold more than 65,000 clones, with about nine tenths observed a single time. The data originate from a study of blood T cell repertoires in COVID-19. In germline, CDR1 is SGHTA, CDR2 FQGNSA. The CDR3 is 16 residues long. The trim removed 5 bases at V and 4 bases at J, leaving 11 bases unmatched. The TCR sequence derives from a man in his fifties with acute or convalescent COVID-19. The chain couples TRBV7-2 to TRBJ2-1; 7 bases match TRBD1. The sequenced sample consisted of peripheral blood. CDR3 in amino acids: CASSKPPGQTYNEQFF. The CDR3 nucleotides read TGTGCCAGCAGCAAACCCCCGGGACAGACTTACAATGAGCAGTTCTTC.